This T cell receptor beta chain was profiled in a study of T cells in Graves' hyperthyroidism and ophthalmopathy. V was pared by 5 bases and J by 7 bases, with 16 bases between. In germline, CDR1 is SGHRS, CDR2 YFSETQ. The CDR3 extends over 15 amino acids. Only a few counts were recorded for this clonotype. RNA transcripts yielded amplified TCR beta CDR3 regions. An initial round of RT-PCR targeting the TCR CDR3 relied on the HTBI primer set. Via MiXCR, TCRdb re-called the multiplex PCR reads, giving one row per CDR3 protein. The data show 750,000 to 950,000 distinct CDR3 sequences, more than 30% seen once.

The clonotype originates from a man aged 18-30 years with Graves' hyperthyroidism. The source material was blood. This rearrangement joins TRBV5-1 to TRBJ1-6; D is unresolved. The DNA for the CDR3 is TGCGCCAGCAGTATAGACGGAGGATGGAATTCACCCCTCCACTTT. Protein sequence: CASSIDGGWNSPLHF.